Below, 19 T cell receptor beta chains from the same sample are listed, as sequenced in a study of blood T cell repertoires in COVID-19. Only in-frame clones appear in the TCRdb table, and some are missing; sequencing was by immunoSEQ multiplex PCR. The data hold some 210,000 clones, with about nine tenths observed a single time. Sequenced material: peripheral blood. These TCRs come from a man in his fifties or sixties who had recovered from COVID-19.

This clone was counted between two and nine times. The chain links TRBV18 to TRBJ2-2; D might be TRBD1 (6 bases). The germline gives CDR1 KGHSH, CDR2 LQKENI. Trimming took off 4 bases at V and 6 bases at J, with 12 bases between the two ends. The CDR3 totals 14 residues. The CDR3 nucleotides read TGTGCCAGCTCACTTAACAGGGTCGCCGGGGAGCTGTTTTTT. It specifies CASSLNRVAGELFF.

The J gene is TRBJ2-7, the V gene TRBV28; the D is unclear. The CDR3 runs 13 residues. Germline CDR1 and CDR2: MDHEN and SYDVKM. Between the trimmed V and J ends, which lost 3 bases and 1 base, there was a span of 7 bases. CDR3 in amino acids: CASSFHSSYEQYF. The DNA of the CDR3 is TGTGCCAGCAGTTTCCATAGTTCCTACGAGCAGTACTTC.

The CDR3, as DNA: TGTGCCAGCAGCGCCGGGACAGGGGGCACTGAAGCTTTCTTT. Translating gives CASSAGTGGTEAFF. The chain is built from TRBV9 and TRBJ1-1; 11 bases agree with TRBD1. The CDR3 length is 14 residues. Per the germline V gene, CDR1 is SGDLS and CDR2 is YYNGEE. Unmatched junction bases numbered 2, after V lost 3 bases and J lost 4 bases.

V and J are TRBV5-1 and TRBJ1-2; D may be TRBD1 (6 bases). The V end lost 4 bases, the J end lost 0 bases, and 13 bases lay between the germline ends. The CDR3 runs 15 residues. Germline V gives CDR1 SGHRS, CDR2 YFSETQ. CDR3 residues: CASSPRTEPNYGYTF. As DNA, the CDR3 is TGCGCCAGCAGCCCAAGGACAGAGCCTAACTATGGCTACACCTTC.

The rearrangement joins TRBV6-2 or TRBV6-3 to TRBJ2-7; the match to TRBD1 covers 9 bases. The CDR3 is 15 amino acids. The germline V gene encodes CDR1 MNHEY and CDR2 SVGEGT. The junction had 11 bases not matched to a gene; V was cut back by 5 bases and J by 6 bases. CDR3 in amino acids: CASSAGSGTGSEQYF. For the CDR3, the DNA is TGTGCCAGCAGTGCTGGCTCCGGGACAGGGTCCGAGCAGTACTTC.

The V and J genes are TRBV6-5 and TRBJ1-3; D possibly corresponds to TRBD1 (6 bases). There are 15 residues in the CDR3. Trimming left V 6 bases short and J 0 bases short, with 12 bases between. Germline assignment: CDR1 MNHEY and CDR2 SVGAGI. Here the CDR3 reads CASRDTGRSGNTIYF. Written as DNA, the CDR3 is TGTGCCAGCAGGGACACAGGGCGCTCTGGAAACACCATATATTTT.

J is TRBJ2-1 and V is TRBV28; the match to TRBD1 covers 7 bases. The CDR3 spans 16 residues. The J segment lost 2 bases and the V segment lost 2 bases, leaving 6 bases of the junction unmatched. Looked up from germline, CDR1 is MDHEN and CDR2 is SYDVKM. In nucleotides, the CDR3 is TGTGCCAGCAGTTTACCACAGGGGTTCACCTACAATGAGCAGTTCTTC. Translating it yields CASSLPQGFTYNEQFF.

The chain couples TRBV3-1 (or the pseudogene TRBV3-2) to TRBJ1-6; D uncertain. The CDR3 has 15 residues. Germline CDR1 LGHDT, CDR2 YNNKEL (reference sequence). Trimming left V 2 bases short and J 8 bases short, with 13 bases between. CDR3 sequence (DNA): TGTGCCAGCAGCCAATTACAAGTATCCCATTCACCCCTCCACTTT. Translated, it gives CASSQLQVSHSPLHF.

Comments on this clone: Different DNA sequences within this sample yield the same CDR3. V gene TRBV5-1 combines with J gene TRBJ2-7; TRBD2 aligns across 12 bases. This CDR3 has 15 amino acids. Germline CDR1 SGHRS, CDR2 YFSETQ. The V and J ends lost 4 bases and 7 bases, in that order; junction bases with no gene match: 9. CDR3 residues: CASSSLAGGPGEQYF. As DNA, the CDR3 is TGCGCCAGCAGCAGTCTAGCGGGAGGGCCCGGGGAGCAGTACTTC.

CDR3 protein: CASSPELVETQYF. DNA of the CDR3: TGTGCCAGCAGTCCTGAACTCGTAGAGACCCAGTACTTC. The V call is TRBV12-3 or TRBV12-4, the J call TRBJ2-5; D is ambiguous. The CDR3 spans 13 residues. V was trimmed by 5 bases and J by 4 bases, leaving 11 bases between them.

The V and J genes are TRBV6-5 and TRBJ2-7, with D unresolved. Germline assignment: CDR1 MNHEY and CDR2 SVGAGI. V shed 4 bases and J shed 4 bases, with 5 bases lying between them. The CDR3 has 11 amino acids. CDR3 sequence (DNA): TGTGCCAGCAGTTCCCCATACGAGCAGTACTTC. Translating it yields CASSSPYEQYF.

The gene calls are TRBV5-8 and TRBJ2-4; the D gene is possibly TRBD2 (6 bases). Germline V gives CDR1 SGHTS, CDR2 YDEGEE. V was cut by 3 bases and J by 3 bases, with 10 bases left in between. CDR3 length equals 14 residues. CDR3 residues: CASSYGGVKNIQYF. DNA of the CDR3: TGTGCCAGCAGCTACGGGGGAGTCAAAAACATTCAGTACTTC.

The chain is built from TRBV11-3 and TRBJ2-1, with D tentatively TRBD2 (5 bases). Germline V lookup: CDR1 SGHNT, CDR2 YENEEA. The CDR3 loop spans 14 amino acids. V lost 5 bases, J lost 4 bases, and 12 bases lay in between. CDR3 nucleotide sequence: TGTGCCAGCAGCGATTCCGGACTGTACAATGAGCAGTTCTTC. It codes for CASSDSGLYNEQFF.

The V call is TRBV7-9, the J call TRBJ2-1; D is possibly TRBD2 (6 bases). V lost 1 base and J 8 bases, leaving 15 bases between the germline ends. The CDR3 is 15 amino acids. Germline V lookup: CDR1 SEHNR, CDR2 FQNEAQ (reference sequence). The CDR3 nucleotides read TGTGCCAGCAGCTTAGACTGGCGGGGCGGGTATGAGCAGTTCTTC. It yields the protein CASSLDWRGGYEQFF.

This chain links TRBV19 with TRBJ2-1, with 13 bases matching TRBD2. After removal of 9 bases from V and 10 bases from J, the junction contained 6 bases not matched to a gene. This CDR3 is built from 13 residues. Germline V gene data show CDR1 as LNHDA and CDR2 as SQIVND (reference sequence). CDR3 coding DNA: TGTGCCAGCCGACTAGCGGGGGGACAGGAGCAGTTCTTC. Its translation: CASRLAGGQEQFF. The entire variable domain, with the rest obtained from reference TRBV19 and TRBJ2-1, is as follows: DGGITQSPKYLFRKEGQNVTLSCEQNLNHDAMYWYRQDPGQGLRLIYYSQIVNDFQKGDIAEGYSVSREKKESFPLTVTSAQKNPTAFYLCASRLAGGQEQFFGPGTRLTVL.

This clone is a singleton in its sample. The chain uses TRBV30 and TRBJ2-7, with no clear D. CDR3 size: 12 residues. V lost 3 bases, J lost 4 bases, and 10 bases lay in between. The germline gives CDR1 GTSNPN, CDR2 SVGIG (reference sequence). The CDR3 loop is CAWRVQRYEQYF. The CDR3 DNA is TGTGCCTGGAGGGTACAGAGATACGAGCAGTACTTC.

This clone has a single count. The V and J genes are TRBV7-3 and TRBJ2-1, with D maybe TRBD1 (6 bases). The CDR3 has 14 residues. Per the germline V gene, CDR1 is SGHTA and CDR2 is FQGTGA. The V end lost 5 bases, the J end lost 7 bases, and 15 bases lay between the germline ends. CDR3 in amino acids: CASSLTQGWNEQFF. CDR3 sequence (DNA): TGTGCCAGCAGCCTCACACAGGGTTGGAATGAGCAGTTCTTC.

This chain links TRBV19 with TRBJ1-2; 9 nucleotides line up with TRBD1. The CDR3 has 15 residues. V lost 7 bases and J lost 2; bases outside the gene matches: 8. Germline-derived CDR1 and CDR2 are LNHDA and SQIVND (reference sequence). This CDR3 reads CASTNRGQGNYGYTF. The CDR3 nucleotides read TGTGCCAGTACTAACCGGGGACAGGGAAACTATGGCTACACCTTC.

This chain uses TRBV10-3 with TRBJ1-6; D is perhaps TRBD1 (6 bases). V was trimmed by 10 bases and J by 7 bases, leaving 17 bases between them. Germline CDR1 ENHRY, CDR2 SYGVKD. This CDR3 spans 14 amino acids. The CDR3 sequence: CATSAGGQNSPLHF. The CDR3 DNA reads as TGTGCCACATCGGCGGGGGGCCAGAATTCACCCCTCCACTTT.